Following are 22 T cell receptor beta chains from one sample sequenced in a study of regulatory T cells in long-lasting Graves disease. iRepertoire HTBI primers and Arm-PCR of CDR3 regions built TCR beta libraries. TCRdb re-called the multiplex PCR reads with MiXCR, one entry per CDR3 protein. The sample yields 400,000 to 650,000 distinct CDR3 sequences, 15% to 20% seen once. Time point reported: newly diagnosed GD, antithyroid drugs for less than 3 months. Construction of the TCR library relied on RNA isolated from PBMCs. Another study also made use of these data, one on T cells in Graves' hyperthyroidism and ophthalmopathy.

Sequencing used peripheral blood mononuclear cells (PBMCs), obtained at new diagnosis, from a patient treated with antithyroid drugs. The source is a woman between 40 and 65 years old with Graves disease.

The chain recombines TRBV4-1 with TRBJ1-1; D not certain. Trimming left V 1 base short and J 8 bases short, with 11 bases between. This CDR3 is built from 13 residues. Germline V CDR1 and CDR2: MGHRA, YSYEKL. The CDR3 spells CASSQVGPPEAFF. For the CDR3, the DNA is TGCGCCAGCAGCCAAGTGGGCCCCCCCGAAGCTTTCTTT.

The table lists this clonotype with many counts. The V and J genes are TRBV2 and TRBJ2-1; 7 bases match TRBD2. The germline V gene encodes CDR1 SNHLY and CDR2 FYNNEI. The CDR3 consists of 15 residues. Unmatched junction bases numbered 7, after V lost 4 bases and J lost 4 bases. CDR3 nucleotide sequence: TGTGCCAGCAGTGTCGGCGGGGGACTATACAATGAGCAGTTCTTC. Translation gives CASSVGGGLYNEQFF.

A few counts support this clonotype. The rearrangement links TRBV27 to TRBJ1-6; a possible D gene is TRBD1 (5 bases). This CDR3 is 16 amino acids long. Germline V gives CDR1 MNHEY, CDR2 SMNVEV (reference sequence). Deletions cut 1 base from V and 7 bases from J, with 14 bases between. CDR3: CASSLLVRGFNSPLHF. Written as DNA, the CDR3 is TGTGCCAGCAGTTTATTGGTAAGGGGTTTCAATTCACCCCTCCACTTT.

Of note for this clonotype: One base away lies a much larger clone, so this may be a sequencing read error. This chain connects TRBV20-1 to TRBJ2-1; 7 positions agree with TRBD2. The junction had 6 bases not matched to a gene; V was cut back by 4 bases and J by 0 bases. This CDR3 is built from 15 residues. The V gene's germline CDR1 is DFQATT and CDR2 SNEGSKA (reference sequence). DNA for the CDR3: TGCAGTGCTACTGGCGGGGGTAGCTCCTACAATGAGCAGTTCTTC. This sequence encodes CSATGGGSSYNEQFF.

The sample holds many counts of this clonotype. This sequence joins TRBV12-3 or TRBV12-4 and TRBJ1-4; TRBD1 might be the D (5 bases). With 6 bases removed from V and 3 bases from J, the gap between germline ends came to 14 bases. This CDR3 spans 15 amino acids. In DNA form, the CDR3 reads TGTGCCAGCAGGGCTGCAGGGAGATCTAATGAAAAACTGTTTTTT. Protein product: CASRAAGRSNEKLFF.

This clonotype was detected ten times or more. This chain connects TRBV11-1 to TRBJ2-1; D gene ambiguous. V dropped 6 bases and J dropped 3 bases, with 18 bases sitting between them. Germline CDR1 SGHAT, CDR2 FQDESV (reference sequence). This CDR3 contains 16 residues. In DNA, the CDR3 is TGTGCCAGCAGTCACATAACTTACGACGGCTACAATGAGCAGTTCTTC. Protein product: CASSHITYDGYNEQFF.

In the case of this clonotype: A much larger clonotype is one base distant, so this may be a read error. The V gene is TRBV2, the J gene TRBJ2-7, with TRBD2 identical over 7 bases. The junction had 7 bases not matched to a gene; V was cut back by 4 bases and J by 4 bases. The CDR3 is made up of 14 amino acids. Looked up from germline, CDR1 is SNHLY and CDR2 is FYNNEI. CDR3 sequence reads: CASSVGGRAYEQYF. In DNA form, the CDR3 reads TGTGCCAGCAGTGTAGGCGGGAGAGCTTACGAGCAGTACTTC.

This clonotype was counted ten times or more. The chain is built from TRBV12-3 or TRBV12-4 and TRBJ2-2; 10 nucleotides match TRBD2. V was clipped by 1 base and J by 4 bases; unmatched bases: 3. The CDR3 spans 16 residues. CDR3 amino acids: CASSLGTSGLTGELFF. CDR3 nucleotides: TGTGCCAGCAGTTTAGGGACTAGCGGCCTCACCGGGGAGCTGTTTTTT.

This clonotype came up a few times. The CDR3 reads CASSYSGVAAAYSGNTIYF. CDR3 coding DNA: TGTGCCAGCAGTTACTCGGGGGTTGCAGCAGCCTACTCTGGAAACACCATATATTTT. The chain joins TRBV6-5 to TRBJ1-3; tentatively, D is TRBD1 (5 bases). CDR3 length equals 19 residues. CDR1 is MNHEY, CDR2 SVGAGI, per germline. Trimming left V 0 bases short and J 0 bases short, with 18 bases between.

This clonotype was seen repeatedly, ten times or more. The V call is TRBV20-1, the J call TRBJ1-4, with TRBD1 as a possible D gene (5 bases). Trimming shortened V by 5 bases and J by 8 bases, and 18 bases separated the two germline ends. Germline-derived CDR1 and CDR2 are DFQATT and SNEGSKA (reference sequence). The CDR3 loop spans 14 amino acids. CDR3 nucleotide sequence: TGCAGTGCTCCCGGGACTCTTCCAGGGGAAAAACTGTTTTTT. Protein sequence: CSAPGTLPGEKLFF.

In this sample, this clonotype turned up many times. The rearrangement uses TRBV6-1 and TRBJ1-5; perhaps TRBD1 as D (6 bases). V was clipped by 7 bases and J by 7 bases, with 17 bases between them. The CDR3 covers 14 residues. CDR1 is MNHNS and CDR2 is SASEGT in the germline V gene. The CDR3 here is CASTEGRGKQPQHF. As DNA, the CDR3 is TGTGCCAGCACCGAGGGGAGGGGGAAACAGCCCCAGCATTTT.

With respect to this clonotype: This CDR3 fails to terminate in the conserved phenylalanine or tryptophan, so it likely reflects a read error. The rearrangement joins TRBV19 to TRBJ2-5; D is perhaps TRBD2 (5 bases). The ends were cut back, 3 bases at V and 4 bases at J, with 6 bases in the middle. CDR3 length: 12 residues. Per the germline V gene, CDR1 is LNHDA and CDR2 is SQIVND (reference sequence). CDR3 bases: TGTGCCAGTAGTATGGGGAGAGAGACCCAGTACCTC. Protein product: CASSMGRETQYL.

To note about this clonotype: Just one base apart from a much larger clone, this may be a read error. The CDR3 nucleotides are TGTGCCGGCAGTTTGAGCTCTGGGGCCAACGTCCTGACTTTC. As protein: CAGSLSSGANVLTF. This chain uses TRBV12-3 or TRBV12-4 with TRBJ2-6; the D is unclear. CDR3 length: 14 residues.

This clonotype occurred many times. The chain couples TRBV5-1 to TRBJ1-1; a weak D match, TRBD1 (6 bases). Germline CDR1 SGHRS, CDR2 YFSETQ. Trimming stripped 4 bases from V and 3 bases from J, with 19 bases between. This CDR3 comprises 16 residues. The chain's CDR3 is CASSLQPRGWDTEAFF. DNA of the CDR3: TGCGCCAGCAGCCTACAGCCGAGGGGGTGGGACACTGAAGCTTTCTTT.

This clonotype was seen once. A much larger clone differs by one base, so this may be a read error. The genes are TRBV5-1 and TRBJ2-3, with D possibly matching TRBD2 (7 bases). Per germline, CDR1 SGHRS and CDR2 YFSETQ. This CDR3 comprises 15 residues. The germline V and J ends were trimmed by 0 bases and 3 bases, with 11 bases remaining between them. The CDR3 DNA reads TGCGCCAGCAGCTTGGCGGGGGGCCAGACAGATACGCAGTATTTT. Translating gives CASSLAGGQTDTQYF.

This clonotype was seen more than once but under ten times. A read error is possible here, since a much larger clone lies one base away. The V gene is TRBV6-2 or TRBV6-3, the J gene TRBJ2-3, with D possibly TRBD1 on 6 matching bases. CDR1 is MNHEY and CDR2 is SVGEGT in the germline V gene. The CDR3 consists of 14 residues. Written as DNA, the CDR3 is TGTGCCGGCAGAAACAGGGTTGGGACAGATACGCAGTATTTT. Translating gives CAGRNRVGTDTQYF.

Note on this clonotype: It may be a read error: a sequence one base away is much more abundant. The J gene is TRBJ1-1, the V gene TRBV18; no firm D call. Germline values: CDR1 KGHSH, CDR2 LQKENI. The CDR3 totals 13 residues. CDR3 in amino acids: CTSSPVVNTEAFF. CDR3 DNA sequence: TGTACCAGCTCACCAGTTGTGAACACTGAAGCTTTCTTT.

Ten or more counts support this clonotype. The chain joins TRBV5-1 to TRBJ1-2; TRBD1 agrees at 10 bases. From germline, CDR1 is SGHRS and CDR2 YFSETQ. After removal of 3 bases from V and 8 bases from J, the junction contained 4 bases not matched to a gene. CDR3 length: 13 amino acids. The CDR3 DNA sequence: TGCGCCAGCAGCTCCGGGACAGGGGAGGGCTACACCTTC. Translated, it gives CASSSGTGEGYTF.

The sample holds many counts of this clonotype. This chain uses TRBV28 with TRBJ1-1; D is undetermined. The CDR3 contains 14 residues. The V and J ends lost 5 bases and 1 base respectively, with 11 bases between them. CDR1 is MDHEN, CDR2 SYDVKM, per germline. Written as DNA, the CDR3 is TGTGCCAGCAGTGTTCACCAGGCGAACACTGAAGCTTTCTTT. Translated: CASSVHQANTEAFF. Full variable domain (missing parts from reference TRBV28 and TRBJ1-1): DVKVTQSSRYLVKRTGEKVFLECVQDMDHENMFWYRQDPGLGLRLIYFSYDVKMKEKGDIPEGYSVSREKKERFSLILESASTNQTSMYLCASSVHQANTEAFFGQGTRLTVV.

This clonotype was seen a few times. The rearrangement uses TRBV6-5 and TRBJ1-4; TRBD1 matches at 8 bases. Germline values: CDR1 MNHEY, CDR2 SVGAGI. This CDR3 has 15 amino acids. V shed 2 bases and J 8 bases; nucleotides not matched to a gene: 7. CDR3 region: CASSYGNAGGEKLFF. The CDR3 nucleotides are TGTGCCAGCAGTTACGGGAATGCAGGGGGCGAAAAACTGTTTTTT.

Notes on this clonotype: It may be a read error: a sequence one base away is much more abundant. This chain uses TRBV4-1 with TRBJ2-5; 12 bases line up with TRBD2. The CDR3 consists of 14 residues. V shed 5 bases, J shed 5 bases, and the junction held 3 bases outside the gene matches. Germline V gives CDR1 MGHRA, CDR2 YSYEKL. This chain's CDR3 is CASSTGTSGETQYF. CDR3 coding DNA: TGCGCCAGCAGCACCGGGACTAGCGGGGAGACCCAGTACTTC.

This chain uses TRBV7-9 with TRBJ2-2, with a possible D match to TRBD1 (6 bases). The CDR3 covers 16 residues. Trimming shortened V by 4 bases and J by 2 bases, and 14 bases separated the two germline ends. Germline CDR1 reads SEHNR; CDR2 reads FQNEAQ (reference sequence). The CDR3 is CASSYSGTPNTGELFF. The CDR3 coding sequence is TGTGCCAGCAGCTACTCCGGGACACCCAACACCGGGGAGCTGTTTTTT.